This T cell receptor (beta chain) was observed in a study of blood T cell repertoires in COVID-19. TCRdb's table, derived via immunoSEQ multiplex PCR, lists solely in-frame clones and lacks some. The sample has some 62,000 clones, around 89% seen once; the top ten hold about a sixth. The CDR3 runs 15 residues. Germline V gives CDR1 PRHDT, CDR2 FYEKMQ (reference sequence). V was pared by 0 bases and J by 1 base, with 8 bases between. The chain recombines TRBV13 with TRBJ2-3, with D perhaps matching TRBD2 (5 bases). Sequences were obtained from peripheral blood. This sequence was found in a woman between 55 and 75 years old with COVID-19, enrolled during active disease. CDR3: CASSLGISGTDTQYF. The CDR3 DNA sequence: TGTGCCAGCAGCTTAGGGATTAGCGGCACAGATACGCAGTATTTT. Combining the CDR3 with reference TRBV13 and TRBJ2-3 gives the whole variable domain AAGVIQSPRHLIKEKRETATLKCYPIPRHDTVYWYQQGPGQDPQFLISFYEKMQSDKGSIPDRFSAQQFSDYHSELNMSSLELGDSALYFCASSLGISGTDTQYFGPGTRLTVL.